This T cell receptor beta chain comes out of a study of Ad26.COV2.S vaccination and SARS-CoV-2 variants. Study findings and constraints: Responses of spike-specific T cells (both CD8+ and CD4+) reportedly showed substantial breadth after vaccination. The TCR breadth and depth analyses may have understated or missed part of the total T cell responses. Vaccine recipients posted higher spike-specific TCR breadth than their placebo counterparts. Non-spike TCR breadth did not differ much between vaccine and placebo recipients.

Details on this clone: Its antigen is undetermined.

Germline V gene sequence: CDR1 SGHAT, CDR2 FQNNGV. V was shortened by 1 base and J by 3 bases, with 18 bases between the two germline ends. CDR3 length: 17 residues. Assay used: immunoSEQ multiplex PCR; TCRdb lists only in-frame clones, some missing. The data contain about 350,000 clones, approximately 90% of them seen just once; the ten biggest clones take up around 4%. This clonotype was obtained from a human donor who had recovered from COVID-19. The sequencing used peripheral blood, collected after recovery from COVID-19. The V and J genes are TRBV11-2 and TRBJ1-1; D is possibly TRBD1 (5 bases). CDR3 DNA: TGTGCCAGCAGCTTAGCGGGGGGGGGACGGACGGACACTGAAGCTTTCTTT. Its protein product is CASSLAGGGRTDTEAFF. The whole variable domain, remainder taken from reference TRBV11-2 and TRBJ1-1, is EAGVAQSPRYKIIEKRQSVAFWCNPISGHATLYWYQQILGQGPKLLIQFQNNGVVDDSQLPKDRFSAERLKGVDSTLKIQPAKLEDSAVYLCASSLAGGGRTDTEAFFGQGTRLTVV.